This T cell receptor beta chain appears in the sequencing data of a study of cytomegalovirus exposure and HLA in healthy donors. Study-level information: From donors who were HLA-typed, an early data release held approximately 84 million unique TCRs.

About this clone: The antigen is unknown.

Notes on the study in general: Trimming of TCR beta V- and J-genes showed a link, identified in a later analysis, to a missense DCLRE1C variant. It was only CMV serostatus that was available as immune exposure information.

Both 60 Vbeta primers and 13 Jbeta primers went into the PCR. Data came from immunoSEQ multiplex PCR; TCRdb stores just in-frame clones and leaves some out. The ten most abundant clones cover 0.5% to 0.65% of a sample with 80,000 to 100,000 clones. This CDR3 has 14 amino acids. The V gene lost 0 bases and the J gene lost 3 bases, with 9 bases spanning the gap. Germline V gene sequence: CDR1 SGHDN, CDR2 FVKESK. The sequenced sample was PBMCs. This rearrangement joins TRBV14 to TRBJ2-7; no reliable D call. This TCR was recovered from a man aged 50-60 years in good health and CMV-seronegative. CDR3 region: CASSQDLGSYEQYF. In nucleotides, the CDR3 is TGTGCCAGCAGCCAAGATCTAGGCAGCTACGAGCAGTACTTC.